In its sample, the clone carrying this T cell receptor beta chain was seen many times. One entry per CDR3 protein results from TCRdb running MiXCR on the 5' RACE reads. This sample has about 39,000 distinct CDR3 sequences, with about 4% found just once. This sample was included in a study of CD8 T cells in ankylosing spondylitis. The V segment lost 1 base and the J segment 5 bases; nucleotides outside the gene matches: 2. In germline, CDR1 is SGDLS, CDR2 YYNGEE. The CDR3 has 16 residues. The TCR comes from a female donor with ankylosing spondylitis or in good health (not recorded which). This chain uses TRBV9 with TRBJ2-2, with 13 bases fitting TRBD2. Sequenced input: blood, either unsorted or a sorted T cell fraction (not recorded which). The CDR3 loop is CASSVTSGGATGELFF. In DNA, the CDR3 is TGTGCCAGCAGCGTAACTAGCGGGGGGGCTACCGGGGAGCTGTTTTTT.